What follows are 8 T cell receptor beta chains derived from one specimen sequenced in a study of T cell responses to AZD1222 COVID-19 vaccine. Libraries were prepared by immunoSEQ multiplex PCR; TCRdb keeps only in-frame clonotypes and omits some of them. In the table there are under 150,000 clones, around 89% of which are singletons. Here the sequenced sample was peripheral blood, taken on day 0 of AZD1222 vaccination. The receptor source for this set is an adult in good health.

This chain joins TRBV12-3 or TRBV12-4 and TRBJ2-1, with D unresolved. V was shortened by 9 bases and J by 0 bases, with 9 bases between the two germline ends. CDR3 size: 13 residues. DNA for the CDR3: TGTGCCAGTTCGGAGTACTCCTACAATGAGCAGTTCTTC. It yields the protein CASSEYSYNEQFF.

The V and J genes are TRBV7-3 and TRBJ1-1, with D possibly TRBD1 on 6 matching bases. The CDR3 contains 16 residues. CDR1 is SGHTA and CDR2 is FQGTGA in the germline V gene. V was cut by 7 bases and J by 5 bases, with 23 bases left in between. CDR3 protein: CASTPRGGQTATEAFF. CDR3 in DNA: TGTGCCAGCACCCCACGCGGGGGCCAGACGGCGACTGAAGCTTTCTTT.

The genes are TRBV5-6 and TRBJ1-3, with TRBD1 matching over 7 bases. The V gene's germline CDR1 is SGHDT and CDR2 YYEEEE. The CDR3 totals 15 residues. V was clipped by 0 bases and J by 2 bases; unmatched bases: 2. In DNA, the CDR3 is TGTGCCAGCAGCTTGGGGCAGGGGGCTGGAAACACCATATATTTT. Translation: CASSLGQGAGNTIYF.

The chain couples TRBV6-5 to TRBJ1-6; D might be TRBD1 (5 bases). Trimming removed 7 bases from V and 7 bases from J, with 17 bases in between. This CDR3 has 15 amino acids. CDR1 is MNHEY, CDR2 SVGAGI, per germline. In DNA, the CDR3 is TGTGCCAGCACCACCAACGGCGGGGACAATTCACCCCTCCACTTT. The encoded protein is CASTTNGGDNSPLHF.

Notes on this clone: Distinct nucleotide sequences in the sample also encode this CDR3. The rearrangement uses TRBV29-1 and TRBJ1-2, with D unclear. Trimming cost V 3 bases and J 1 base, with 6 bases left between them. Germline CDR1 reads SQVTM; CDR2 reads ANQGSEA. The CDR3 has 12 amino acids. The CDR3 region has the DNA TGCAGCGTTGAGGGTGTTAACTATGGCTACACCTTC. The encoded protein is CSVEGVNYGYTF.

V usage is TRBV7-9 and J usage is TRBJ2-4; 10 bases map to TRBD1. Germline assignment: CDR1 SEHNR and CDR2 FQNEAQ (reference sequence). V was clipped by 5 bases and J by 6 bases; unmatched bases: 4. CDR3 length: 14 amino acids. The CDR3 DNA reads TGTGCCAGCAGCCCTTGGACAGGGGGAAACATTCAGTACTTC. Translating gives CASSPWTGGNIQYF.

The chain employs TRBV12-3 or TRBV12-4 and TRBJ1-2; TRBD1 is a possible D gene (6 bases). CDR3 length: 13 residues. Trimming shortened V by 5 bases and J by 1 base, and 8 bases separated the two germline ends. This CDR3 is CASSPDSNYGYTF. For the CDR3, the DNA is TGTGCCAGCAGTCCGGACAGTAACTATGGCTACACCTTC.

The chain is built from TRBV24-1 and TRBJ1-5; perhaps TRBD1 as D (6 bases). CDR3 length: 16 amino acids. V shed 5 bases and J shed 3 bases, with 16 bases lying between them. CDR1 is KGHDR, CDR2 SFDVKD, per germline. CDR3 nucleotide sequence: TGTGCCACCAGTGGGGCAGGGGAAGGCACCAATCAGCCCCAGCATTTT. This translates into CATSGAGEGTNQPQHF.